A single T cell receptor (beta chain) is shown here with its context. Its cognate antigen has yet to be identified. No much larger clonotype is one base removed from it; base qualities were not supplied. The immunoSEQ Assay, a bias-controlled multiplex PCR, was used to amplify TCRbeta CDR3 regions from genomic DNA. In the authors' own workflow: Within the assay, amplification of reference gene primers was used to estimate how many nucleated cells each sample contained. To quantify the absolute abundance of each unique TCRbeta CDR3 rearrangement, sequence reads were collapsed and filtered. For each sample, productive Simpson clonality was calculated as the square root of Simpson's diversity index over productive rearrangements. TCRdb took this table from immuneACCESS and kept in-frame rearrangements with V and J called. Such tables lack part of the clones; where checked against another copy, unresolved V genes explain under half of the gap, and the rest is unexplained. V, J and clone size were drawn from that table, and D and trimming were deduced from the DNA. The sample includes just over 300,000 clones, with 65% to 90% observed a single time. The ten largest account for around 4% of the sample.

This specimen comes from a study of blood T cell repertoires in COVID-19 (dated by TCRdb to between 2020 and 2021). Notes on the research overall: Samples covering the acute and convalescent phases of COVID-19 were provided by collaborators in the United States, Italy and Spain. The prospective study material was composed of cDNA or gDNA derived from T cells, B-cell-depleted T cells, or PBMCs. Subjects who had been exposed to COVID-19, were actively infected with it, or had recovered from it provided the deeply sampled blood TCRbeta repertoires that made up the dataset. The repertoires were released in a freely available public database meant as a resource for research on the immune response to SARS-CoV-2. Samples were obtained from the ongoing ImmuneRACE study (first 160 participants) and from roughly 1,300 subjects provided by 6 global collaborators. The sample metadata nearly always contained a de-identified subject ID, COVID-19 status, age in years and sex. Where available, HLA class I and class II types were taken from metadata supplied by the sample provider and were not determined by assay-based typing. Overall study outcomes, separate from this receptor: Clinical and demographic metadata were provided uncurated, with the amount varying by source and participant.

Participants in the prospective study were aged 18 to 89 years, lived in 24 United States geographic areas, and enrolled through a virtual design. Cohort assignment in the prospective study relied on participant-reported clinical history from a screening survey and a study questionnaire. Recovered participants in ImmuneRACE Cohort 3 were defined as having two consecutive negative NP/OP PCR tests, clearance from a healthcare professional, or resolution of symptoms. Each participant in the prospective study had whole blood, serum and a nasopharyngeal or oropharyngeal swab collected by mobile phlebotomists. Participants in the prospective study had the option to provide additional blood draws and questionnaires over a 2-month period. Prospective study blood samples were shipped either frozen or at room temperature before DNA extraction. Sample: PBMCs or T cells enriched from blood (not recorded which). This receptor was identified in a man aged 30 to 39 who had recovered from COVID-19.

The CDR3 protein: CASSLAGGRVAFF. In nucleotides, the sequence is TGTGCCAGCAGTTTAGCAGGGGGCCGTGTAGCTTTCTTT. The chain is assembled from TRBV12-3 or TRBV12-4 and TRBJ1-1; 7 central bases correspond to TRBD1. V is trimmed back by 0 bases and J by 10 bases, and the junction contains 5 bases that no gene match accounts for. CDR3 length: 13 amino acids, cysteine to phenylalanine. Of all the DNA, just the CDR3 is kept, 39 bases in frame from base 1.